This T cell receptor (beta chain) was captured by sequencing in a study of OX40 agonist ivuxolimab in advanced cancers. Overall study findings and caveats: Expanded peripheral T cells had an undetermined antigen specificity.

As concerns this clone: Its target is not known.

The assay was immunoSEQ multiplex PCR, and TCRdb's table has in-frame clones only and misses some. The sample holds roughly 58,000 clones, approximately 90% seen once. This CDR3 is 15 amino acids long. Trimming removed 1 base at V and 1 base at J, with 10 bases between. The germline CDR1 and CDR2 sequences are SEHNR and FQNEAQ (reference sequence). The sequence came from an adult with an advanced solid tumor such as melanoma, head and neck, liver or kidney cancer. The sequencing used CD4+ or CD8+ T cells sorted from blood, collected in a trial of the OX40 agonist ivuxolimab. The chain links TRBV7-9 to TRBJ1-1, with a possible D match to TRBD1 (6 bases). Written as DNA, the CDR3 is TGTGCCAGCAGCTTAGGGTCAGGGGCGAACACTGAAGCTTTCTTT. It translates to CASSLGSGANTEAFF.